The clone carrying this T cell receptor beta chain came up a few times. As handled by the study authors: Scientists estimated how many nucleated cells there were by amplifying reference gene primers. The data were produced by immunoSEQ multiplex PCR, yet TCRdb's version contains in-frame clones alone and is incomplete. The V and J calls and clone size come from that table; D and trimming were worked out from the DNA. The sample shows approximately 82,000 clones, about 86% of them seen only once. This sample stems from a study of blood T cell repertoires in COVID-19. As for the study in general: From the United States, Italy and Spain came samples of acute and convalescent COVID-19. T cells, B-cell-depleted T cells, or PBMCs provided the cDNA or gDNA that served as material.

V trimming: 3 bases; J trimming: 14 bases; junction bases outside the gene matches: 7. This CDR3 has 13 residues. Germline loops: CDR1 KGHSH, CDR2 LQKENI. Sequences were obtained from peripheral blood. This TCR was sampled from a woman in her sixties or seventies with acute or convalescent COVID-19. This sequence joins TRBV18 and TRBJ1-6; TRBD1 matches at 7 bases. CDR3 residues: CASSPIDRASLHF. As DNA, the CDR3 is TGTGCCAGCTCACCCATAGACAGGGCTTCCCTCCACTTT. Together with reference TRBV18 and TRBJ1-6, the CDR3 gives the full variable domain: NAGVMQNPRHLVRRRGQEARLRCSPMKGHSHVYWYRQLPEEGLKFMVYLQKENIIDESGMPKERFSAEFPKEGPSILRIQQVVRGDSAAYFCASSPIDRASLHFGNGTRLTVT.